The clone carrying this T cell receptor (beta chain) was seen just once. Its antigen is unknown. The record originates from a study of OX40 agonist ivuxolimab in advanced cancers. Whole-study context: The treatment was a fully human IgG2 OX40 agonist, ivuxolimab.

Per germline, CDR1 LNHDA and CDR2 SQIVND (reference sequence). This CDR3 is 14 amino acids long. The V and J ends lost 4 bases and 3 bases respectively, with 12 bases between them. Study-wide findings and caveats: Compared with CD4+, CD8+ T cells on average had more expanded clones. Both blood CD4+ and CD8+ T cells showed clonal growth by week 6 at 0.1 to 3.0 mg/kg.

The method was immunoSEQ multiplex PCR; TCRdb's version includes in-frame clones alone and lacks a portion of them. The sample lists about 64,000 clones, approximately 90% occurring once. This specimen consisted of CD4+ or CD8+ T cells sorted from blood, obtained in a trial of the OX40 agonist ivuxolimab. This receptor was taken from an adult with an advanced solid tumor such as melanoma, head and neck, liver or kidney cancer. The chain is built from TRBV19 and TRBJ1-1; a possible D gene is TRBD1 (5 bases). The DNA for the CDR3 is TGTGCCAGTAGTAGCCCTGGACACTACACTGAAGCTTTCTTT. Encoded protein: CASSSPGHYTEAFF.